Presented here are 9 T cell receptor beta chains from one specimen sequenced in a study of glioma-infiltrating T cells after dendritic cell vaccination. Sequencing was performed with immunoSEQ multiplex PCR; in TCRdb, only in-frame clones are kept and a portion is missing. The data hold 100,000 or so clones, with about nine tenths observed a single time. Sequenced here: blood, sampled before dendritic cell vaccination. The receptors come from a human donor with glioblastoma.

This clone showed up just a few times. The CDR3 loop is CASIPAGVIHTQYF. The CDR3 nucleotides are TGTGCCAGCATCCCAGCGGGAGTGATACATACGCAGTATTTT. V is TRBV28 and J is TRBJ2-3; 8 bases fit TRBD2. The CDR3 has 14 amino acids. In germline, CDR1 is MDHEN, CDR2 SYDVKM. V lost 7 bases, J lost 7 bases, and 10 bases stayed unmatched.

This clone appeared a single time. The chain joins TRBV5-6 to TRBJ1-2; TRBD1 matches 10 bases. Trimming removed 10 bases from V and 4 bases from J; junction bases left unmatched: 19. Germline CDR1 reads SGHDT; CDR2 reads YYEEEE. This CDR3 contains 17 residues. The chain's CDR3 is CAGALPQLRDRGYGYTF. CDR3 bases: TGTGCCGGGGCCCTCCCACAACTCCGGGACAGGGGCTATGGCTACACCTTC.

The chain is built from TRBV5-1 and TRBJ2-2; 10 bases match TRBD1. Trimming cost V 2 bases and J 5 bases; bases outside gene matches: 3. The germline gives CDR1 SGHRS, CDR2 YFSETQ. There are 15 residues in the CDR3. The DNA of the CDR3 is TGCGCCAGCAGCTTTGGGACAGGGGAGACCGGGGAGCTGTTTTTT. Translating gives CASSFGTGETGELFF.

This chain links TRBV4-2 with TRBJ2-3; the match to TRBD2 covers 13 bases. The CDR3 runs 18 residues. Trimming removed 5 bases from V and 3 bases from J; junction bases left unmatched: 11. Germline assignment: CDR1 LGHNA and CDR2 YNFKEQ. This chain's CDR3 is CASSYSGTSGKRTDTQYF. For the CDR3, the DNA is TGTGCCAGCAGCTATTCCGGGACTAGCGGGAAGAGGACAGATACGCAGTATTTT.

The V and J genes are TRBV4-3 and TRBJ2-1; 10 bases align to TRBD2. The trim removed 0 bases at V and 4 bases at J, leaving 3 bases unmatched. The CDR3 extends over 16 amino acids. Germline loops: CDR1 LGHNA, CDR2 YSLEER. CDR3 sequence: CASSQDPAGGYNEQFF. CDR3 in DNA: TGCGCCAGCAGCCAAGATCCAGCGGGGGGGTACAATGAGCAGTTCTTC.

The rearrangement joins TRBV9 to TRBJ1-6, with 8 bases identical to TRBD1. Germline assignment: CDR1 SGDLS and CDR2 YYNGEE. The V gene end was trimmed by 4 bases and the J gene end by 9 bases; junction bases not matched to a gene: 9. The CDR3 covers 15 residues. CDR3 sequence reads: CASSQGAHGISPLHF. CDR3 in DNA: TGTGCCAGCAGCCAGGGGGCCCACGGAATTTCACCCCTCCACTTT. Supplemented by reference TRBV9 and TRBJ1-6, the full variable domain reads DSGVTQTPKHLITATGQRVTLRCSPRSGDLSVYWYQQSLDQGLQFLIQYYNGEERAKGNILERFSAQQFPDLHSELNLSSLELGDSALYFCASSQGAHGISPLHFGNGTRLTVT.

This CDR3 reads CASSLDTSGIPLETQYF. CDR3 DNA sequence: TGTGCCAGCAGCCTTGATACTAGCGGGATACCCTTAGAGACCCAGTACTTC. The chain is built from TRBV7-2 and TRBJ2-5; 10 nucleotides match TRBD2. V lost 5 bases to trimming and J lost 4 bases; unmatched junction nucleotides: 13. The CDR3 runs to 17 residues. CDR1 and CDR2 from the germline V gene are SGHTA and FQGNSA.

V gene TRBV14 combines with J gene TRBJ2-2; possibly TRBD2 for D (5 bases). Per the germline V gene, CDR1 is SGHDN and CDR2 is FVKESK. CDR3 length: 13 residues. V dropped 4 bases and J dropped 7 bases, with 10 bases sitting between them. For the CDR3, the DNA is TGTGCCAGCAGCCCCGGACTGCTCGGGGAGCTGTTTTTT. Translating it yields CASSPGLLGELFF.

CDR3 nucleotides: TGTGCCAGCAGTGAGACCCGGGGACAGGGGAAAGAGACCCAGTACTTC. Protein product: CASSETRGQGKETQYF. The V and J genes are TRBV2 and TRBJ2-5, with TRBD1 matching over 10 bases. Germline V lookup: CDR1 SNHLY, CDR2 FYNNEI. Germline trimming cut 3 bases from V and 3 bases from J; bases unmatched to any gene: 7. The CDR3 totals 16 residues.